This TCR beta chain was obtained from a study of cytomegalovirus exposure and HLA in healthy donors (dated by TCRdb to between 2016 and 2019). The study in broad terms: An earlier analysis of some 500 of the donors reported about 250 Gb of sequence data and 120 million or so unique TCR beta sequences from around 200 million T cells. Of the roughly 400 genotyped donors, roughly 76% were placed in the genetic ancestry cluster associated with self-reported Caucasian donors. A later analysis re-analyzed previously published TCR beta repertoires from 666 donors and added high-resolution HLA genotyping to study TCR occurrence patterns. In the later analysis, no new phenotypic data were used to find candidate immune exposures; instead, reliance was placed on TCR beta sequences and their occurrence across donors. Every repertoire in the discovery cohort had been generated on one and the same sequencing platform. Donor age, sex, ethnicity and CMV serostatus were collected together with the repertoire data. Both class I and class II loci were covered by HLA typing, at four-digit resolution. The study aimed to test whether cataloging public T cell receptors could reveal signatures of past pathogen exposure. To predict cytomegalovirus infection status, the study combined high-throughput TCR immunosequencing, statistical association of individual TCRs with disease status, and machine learning. Among some 410 genotyped donors of the cohort, an average of roughly 230,000 unique TCR beta nucleotide sequences was sequenced per donor, of which 15% to 20% were non-productive. Using immunosequencing, the study profiled T cell repertoires from around 680 subjects and related those repertoires to cytomegalovirus serostatus. About 5 DR-DQ haplotypes were handled as single units for association and clustering, since linkage in the cohort was strong. An early release that covered about 600 HLA-typed donors contained approximately 300 gigabases of sequencing data and approximately 85 million unique TCR sequences. A later genetic analysis took genome-wide SNP genotypes for about 55% of the roughly 700 donors and used that subset as a discovery cohort. In an earlier analysis of 587 of the donors, high-throughput TCR beta sequencing was used to judge whether each TCR beta V gene segment behaved as functional or pseudogenic. Typing coverage differed by locus: A, B, C, DRB1 and DQB1 were typed in about 629-630 donors, DQA1 in approximately 520, DPA1 in approximately 600, and DPB1 in around 490. In addition to the first cohort of 666 subjects, a separate validation cohort of about 120 different subjects was used.

Overall results and qualifications from the work: Most TCR sequences were observed very rarely across donors, whereas some public TCRs were present in many individuals. In a later analysis, 15,000 to 20,000 TCR beta sequences were associated with specific HLA alleles at a false discovery rate of 0.05. Correlated functional status among segregating V segments might reflect linkage disequilibrium, but an unknown experimental factor could not be ruled out. A total of 150 or so TCR beta chains were listed by the study as associated with cytomegalovirus. Some IMGT-functional V segments, including TRBV6-2 and TRBV6-3, could not be told apart with the 87-base-pair reads, so those segments were excluded. According to a later genetic analysis, donors in an Asian-associated ancestry cluster had fewer N-insertions in productive TCRs than the roughly 700-donor mean. In a later analysis, TCR association rates were found to vary across HLA loci, with the most associated TCRs seen for DRB1 alleles and the fewest for HLA-C alleles. V-gene and J-gene trimming of TCR beta chains was associated with a missense DCLRE1C variant in a later genetic analysis, and the association was replicated in an independent cohort. For the cohort, immune exposure information was limited to CMV serostatus. When HLA alleles, especially DR and DQ, strongly co-occurred, attributing TCR associations to individual alleles was difficult. According to a later analysis, parvovirus B19, influenza, CMV and Epstein-Barr virus appeared linked to several top co-occurrence clusters. Sequencing depth was assumed to be roughly uniform across donors in the presence/absence analyses, though that assumption may not hold. This cohort had only TCR beta chains sequenced, and the lack of alpha or paired-chain data limited which features could be detected. Because counts were too low, 15 or so rarely observed V segments, including chromosome 9 orphons, were excluded from the earlier analysis of some 590 of the donors. A further reported finding was that TCR beta sequences accurately predicted the HLA-A and HLA-B alleles for most subjects in the first cohort. A later analysis found that HLA-associated TCR beta chains were more clonally expanded and had lower generation probabilities than equally common non-associated chains. In an earlier analysis of a few hundred of the donors, most TCR beta V segments were observed in productive rearrangements about 90% or about 30% of the time, broadly matching IMGT annotations. Because HLA typing was missing for some donors at each locus, association tests included only the typed subset. A cluster of highly shared sequence variants was judged likely to be a technical artifact of the sequencing pipeline. In a later analysis, most CMV-associated TCR beta chains were found to appear HLA-restricted, with HLA associations seemingly driven largely by CMV exposure. The authors suggested that the approach could potentially be extended to other disease states and immunological phenotypes. The classifier was reported to diagnose cytomegalovirus status with high specificity and sensitivity in both the original cohort and the validation cohort. A few of the identified cytomegalovirus-associated TCR beta chains were confirmed in vitro to be specific for cytomegalovirus antigens.

The cohort consisted of hundreds of healthy bone marrow donors. Cohort members were all nominally healthy when sampled, although unrecorded immune exposures were likely present. The donor was CMV seronegative and was included in the group of a few hundred seronegative cohort members. Each donor provided a peripheral blood sample, and peripheral blood mononuclear cells were used for TCR beta sequencing. Genomic DNA was extracted from the blood cell samples with the Qiagen DNeasy Blood Extraction Kit. Library preparation was by the immunoSEQ multiplex PCR assay. For the multiplex PCR, a mixture combining 60 forward primers for TCR Vbeta segments and 13 reverse primers for TCR Jbeta segments was used. A multiplex PCR assay on genomic DNA amplified the CDR3 region of rearranged TCR beta genes. The amplified TCR beta libraries were sequenced on the Illumina HiSeq System as 87-base-pair reads. The authors' pipeline ran thus. Across the 500 to 850 repertoires, a later analysis counted tens of millions of unique TCR beta chains, 9.5 million to 13 million of which were shared by at least two donors. Raw reads were error-corrected and collapsed into unique sequences with a nearest-neighbor algorithm that merged closely related sequences to remove PCR and sequencing errors. CDR3 sequences were aligned to IMGT reference sequences to assign V, D and J gene segments. For a sequence to be retained, at least a six-nucleotide match to both a V gene segment and a J gene segment was required. Rearrangements were called productive when the CDR3 lacked stop codons and stayed in frame with V and J; all others were non-productive. Following IMGT convention, CDR3 was defined as the stretch from the second conserved V-encoded cysteine to the conserved J-encoded phenylalanine. In an earlier analysis of approximately 590 of the donors, sequences lacking an unambiguous match to a single V gene segment were excluded. In an earlier analysis of 587 of the donors, a V segment was called functional when productive rearrangements were above 56.7%, and segregating when the standard deviation between donors exceeded 5%. A statistical classification framework was developed to diagnose cytomegalovirus status using the catalog of TCR beta chain sequences. In a later analysis, V and J genes were assigned by comparing TCR nucleotide sequences against IMGT/GENE-DB human TR gene sequences. A later analysis assigned CDR3 sequences and most-parsimonious VDJ recombination scenarios with the TCRdist pipeline. In a later analysis, each TCR beta chain was defined by its CDR3 amino acid sequence together with its V-gene family, and reads without a unique V-gene family were excluded. A later analysis removed nearly 600 highly shared, low-generation-probability nucleotide sequences to deal with suspected cross-contamination and a sequencing artifact. For each public chain, a later analysis derived a clonal expansion index from normalized ranks of inferred template counts within each repertoire. A later analysis computed generation probabilities with a VDJ recombination model fitted to out-of-frame rearrangements, and checked the results against IGoR. In a later analysis, hypergeometric tests were used to score TCR-TCR, TCR-HLA and TCR-CMV co-occurrence, with a repertoire-size bias correction applied to TCR pairs. In a later analysis, false discovery rates were estimated by permuting HLA or CMV assignments 20 times. In a later analysis, co-occurring TCRs were grouped using DBSCAN, and TCRdist sequence similarity was added for clustering within HLA-allele-positive subsets. Repertoires with fewer than 30,000 or more than 120,000 public chains, plus five repertoires with anomalous nucleotide sharing, were excluded from co-occurrence clustering. Imported from immuneACCESS, the table was reduced by TCRdb to in-frame sequences with V and J called. These copies leave out some clones; in studies compared against another copy, an unresolved V gene accounts for under half, and the cause of the remainder is not known. That table furnishes V, J and clone size, whereas the DNA furnished D and trimming. This sample comprises about 100,000 clones, roughly 74% of them detected only once. 1.9% of the sample comes from the top ten.

Its CDR3 holds 16 amino acids, cysteine through phenylalanine. Only the CDR3 DNA is retained, 48 bases long and in frame from the first base. V is shortened by 8 bases, J by 0 bases, and the region joining them spans 14 bases. For CDR1 and CDR2, the germline V gene (reference sequence) lists LNHDA and SQIVND. To note about this clone: Its antigen is unknown. Base qualities were left out, and no much larger clone turns up one base away.

The chain employs TRBV19 and TRBJ2-6; TRBD1 is a possible D gene, resting on 5 matching bases. Material: PBMCs. The origin of this receptor is a woman between 35 and 50 years old in good health and CMV-seronegative. At the DNA level, the sequence is TGTGCCAGTCGAGCAGGGTTATACTCTGGGGCCAACGTCCTGACTTTC. Translation gives CASRAGLYSGANVLTF. Beyond the CDR3, the reference TRBV19 and TRBJ2-6 genes provide the residues; the full variable domain reads: DGGITQSPKYLFRKEGQNVTLSCEQNLNHDAMYWYRQDPGQGLRLIYYSQIVNDFQKGDIAEGYSVSREKKESFPLTVTSAQKNPTAFYLCASRAGLYSGANVLTFGAGSRLTVL.